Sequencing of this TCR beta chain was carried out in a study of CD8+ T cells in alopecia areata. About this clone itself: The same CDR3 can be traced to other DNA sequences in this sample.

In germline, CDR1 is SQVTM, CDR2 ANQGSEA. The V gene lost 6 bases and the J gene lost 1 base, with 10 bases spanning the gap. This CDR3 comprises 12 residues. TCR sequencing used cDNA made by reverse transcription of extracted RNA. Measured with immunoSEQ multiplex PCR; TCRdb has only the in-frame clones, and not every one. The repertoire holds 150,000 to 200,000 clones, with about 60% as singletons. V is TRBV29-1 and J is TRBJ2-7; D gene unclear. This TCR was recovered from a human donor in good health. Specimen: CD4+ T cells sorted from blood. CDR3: CSVTDGSYEQYF. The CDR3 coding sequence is TGCAGCGTGACGGACGGGTCCTACGAGCAGTACTTC.